Listed here are 14 T cell receptor beta chains from one sample, sequenced in a study of T cell responses to AZD1222 COVID-19 vaccine. Using immunoSEQ multiplex PCR, the repertoire was profiled, and TCRdb retains in-frame clones only, with some absent. The table has 110,000 to 150,000 clones, roughly nine tenths seen once. The sample was peripheral blood, taken on day 0 of AZD1222 vaccination. The receptors come from an adult in good health.

This chain joins TRBV6-5 and TRBJ2-3; 11 bases line up with TRBD2. Germline V gene sequence: CDR1 MNHEY, CDR2 SVGAGI. This CDR3 has 14 residues. V shed 4 bases and J 3 bases; nucleotides not matched to a gene: 0. The CDR3 spells CASSLAGGTDTQYF. CDR3 nucleotide sequence: TGTGCCAGCAGTTTAGCGGGAGGGACAGATACGCAGTATTTT.

The gene calls are TRBV5-1 and TRBJ1-3, with unresolved D. The CDR3 has 15 amino acids. CDR1 and CDR2 from the germline V gene are SGHRS and YFSETQ. V dropped 7 bases and J dropped 0 bases, with 14 bases sitting between them. CDR3 loop: CASGGGSNSGNTIYF. The CDR3 DNA follows: TGCGCCAGCGGAGGAGGCTCGAACTCTGGAAACACCATATATTTT. Filled out from reference TRBV5-1 and TRBJ1-3, the complete variable domain reads KAGVTQTPRYLIKTRGQQVTLSCSPISGHRSVSWYQQTPGQGLQFLFEYFSETQRNKGNFPGRFSGRQFSNSRSEMNVSTLELGDSALYLCASGGGSNSGNTIYFGEGSWLTVV.

The chain is built from TRBV7-2 and TRBJ1-3, with D hard to call. The CDR3 is 15 residues long. The germline V gene encodes CDR1 SGHTA and CDR2 FQGNSA. Trimming cost V 3 bases and J 1 base, with 10 bases left between them. CDR3 residues: CASSFARTSGNTIYF. CDR3 in DNA: TGTGCCAGCAGCTTCGCAAGAACTTCTGGAAACACCATATATTTT.

Sample share makes this clone medium-sized. V gene TRBV4-1 combines with J gene TRBJ1-1; a possible D gene is TRBD1 (5 bases). V was pared by 1 base and J by 4 bases, with 13 bases between. This CDR3 region has 15 residues. The germline V gene encodes CDR1 MGHRA and CDR2 YSYEKL. The CDR3 loop reads CASSQASTGVTEAFF. In DNA form, the CDR3 reads TGCGCCAGCAGCCAAGCCAGTACGGGGGTCACTGAAGCTTTCTTT.

This sequence joins TRBV6-5 and TRBJ1-1; the D gene is possibly TRBD1 (6 bases). CDR1 MNHEY and CDR2 SVGAGI come from the germline V gene. The CDR3 length is 14 residues. The germline V and J ends were trimmed by 6 bases and 0 bases, with 11 bases remaining between them. The CDR3 reads CASRGGHMNTEAFF. CDR3 bases: TGTGCCAGCAGGGGGGGACACATGAACACTGAAGCTTTCTTT.

Ten or more counts support this clone. The V gene is TRBV6-5, the J gene TRBJ2-7; D remains ambiguous. Germline V CDR1 and CDR2: MNHEY, SVGAGI. The length of the CDR3 is 13 residues. Trimming shortened V by 6 bases and J by 5 bases, and 14 bases separated the two germline ends. CDR3 DNA: TGTGCCAGCAGGCATCTCAACCCCAACGAGCAGTACTTC. As protein: CASRHLNPNEQYF.

The genes are TRBV27 and TRBJ2-1, with 8 bases matching TRBD1. Trimming at V came to 4 bases and at J to 4 bases, leaving 0 bases not matched to a gene. Germline V gene data show CDR1 as MNHEY and CDR2 as SMNVEV (reference sequence). The CDR3 consists of 13 residues. The CDR3 region has the DNA TGTGCCAGCAGTTGGGACAGGTACAATGAGCAGTTCTTC. This translates into CASSWDRYNEQFF.

The chain carries TRBV27 and TRBJ1-6; tentative D call: TRBD1 (6 bases). Germline V gene lookup returns CDR1 MNHEY and CDR2 SMNVEV (reference sequence). The CDR3 is 15 residues long. V was shortened by 0 bases and J by 10 bases, with 13 bases between the two germline ends. The CDR3 here is CASSLSQGKSSPLHF. The CDR3, as DNA: TGTGCCAGCAGTTTATCGCAGGGGAAAAGCTCACCCCTCCACTTT.

The J gene is TRBJ2-1, the V gene TRBV2, with a tentative D call TRBD2 (5 bases). The germline gives CDR1 SNHLY, CDR2 FYNNEI. The V end was cut by 6 bases, the J end by 12 bases, with 12 bases between. This CDR3 spans 11 amino acids. The CDR3 DNA reads TGTGCCAGCAGGAGGGAGCGATTGCAGTTCTTC. Protein: CASRRERLQFF.

This clone was recorded once. The chain couples TRBV6-5 to TRBJ2-3; 11 nucleotides align to TRBD2. Germline V gene lookup returns CDR1 MNHEY and CDR2 SVGAGI. Trimming cost V 6 bases and J 0 bases; bases outside gene matches: 2. The CDR3 is 15 residues long. In DNA, the CDR3 is TGTGCCAGCAGCTGGACTAGCGGGAGCACAGATACGCAGTATTTT. As protein: CASSWTSGSTDTQYF.

V gene TRBV19 combines with J gene TRBJ1-5; D is possibly TRBD1 (5 bases). The CDR3 covers 15 residues. Germline V gene sequence: CDR1 LNHDA, CDR2 SQIVND (reference sequence). The germline V and J ends were trimmed by 6 bases and 0 bases, with 12 bases remaining between them. The CDR3 loop reads CASRSTDYSNQPQHF. The DNA of the CDR3 is TGTGCCAGTAGATCGACAGATTATAGCAATCAGCCCCAGCATTTT.

This chain joins TRBV28 and TRBJ1-4, with D perhaps TRBD1 (6 bases). Trimming removed 3 bases at V and 7 bases at J, with 15 bases between. Germline V lookup: CDR1 MDHEN, CDR2 SYDVKM. The CDR3 has 15 residues. DNA of the CDR3: TGTGCCAGCAGTTTCCGGGGGGCGCCGGGTGAAAAACTGTTTTTT. It encodes CASSFRGAPGEKLFF.

DNA of the CDR3: TGTGCCAGCAGCTTGGGCGGGGGCCACTACAATGAGCAGTTCTTC. This translates into CASSLGGGHYNEQFF. This sequence joins TRBV7-7 and TRBJ2-1, with D possibly being TRBD2 (7 bases). The V and J ends lost 3 bases and 3 bases respectively, with 12 bases between them. CDR1 and CDR2 from the germline V gene are SSHAT and FNYEAQ (reference sequence). The CDR3 covers 15 residues.

In its sample, this clone was seen a few times. The J gene is TRBJ2-1, the V gene TRBV28, with 16 bases that match TRBD2. V lost 7 bases to trimming and J lost 4 bases; unmatched junction nucleotides: 4. The CDR3 spans 16 residues. Germline CDR1 is MDHEN and CDR2 is SYDVKM. The CDR3 is CASMGLAGGIYNEQFF. The CDR3 DNA reads as TGTGCCAGCATGGGACTAGCGGGAGGGATTTACAATGAGCAGTTCTTC.